This T cell receptor (beta chain) is from a study of cytomegalovirus exposure and HLA in healthy donors. The PCR employed 60 Vbeta primers together with 13 Jbeta primers. TCRdb's copy holds only in-frame clones and misses some; the assay was immunoSEQ multiplex PCR. Among around 38,000 clones listed, about 66% were seen once. This clone has more than one count but fewer than ten. Its antigen is still unknown. Broader study findings: Cytomegalovirus-associated TCR beta chains were listed, numbering roughly 150. The majority of CMV-associated TCR beta chains were reported as apparently HLA-restricted in a later analysis.

CDR1 SGHAT and CDR2 FQDESV come from the germline V gene (reference sequence). The ends were cut back, 5 bases at V and 2 bases at J, with 12 bases in the middle. The CDR3 is 14 residues long. The sequencing input was PBMCs. The sequence was obtained from a man aged 50 or older in good health and CMV-seropositive. The V call is TRBV11-1, the J call TRBJ2-5; tentatively, D is TRBD1 (6 bases). In DNA, the CDR3 is TGTGCCAGCAGCCAACAGGGAGTACAAGAGACCCAGTACTTC. Protein sequence: CASSQQGVQETQYF.